The sequence of this T cell receptor (beta chain) was determined in a study of T cell responses to AZD1222 COVID-19 vaccine. Whole-study context: Second-dose intervals of approximately 4 or approximately 12 weeks were pooled.

This table comes from immunoSEQ multiplex PCR, and its TCRdb copy is limited to in-frame clones, with some not included. The sample lists 90,000 to 120,000 clones, 93% occurring once. The junction had 10 bases not matched to a gene; V was cut back by 5 bases and J by 9 bases. Germline CDR1 KGHDR, CDR2 SFDVKD. The CDR3 loop spans 15 amino acids. The clonotype comes from an adult in good health. Here the sequenced sample was peripheral blood, taken on day 0 of AZD1222 vaccination. The V and J genes are TRBV24-1 and TRBJ2-1; 9 bases match TRBD2. The CDR3 region is CATSVASGIVSEQFF. The CDR3 nucleotides are TGTGCCACCAGTGTCGCTAGCGGGATAGTTAGTGAGCAGTTCTTC.